This T cell receptor beta chain was sequenced for a study of blood T cell repertoires in COVID-19. Original processing notes: Amplifying reference gene primers gave estimates of nucleated cell counts. Libraries were prepared by immunoSEQ multiplex PCR; TCRdb keeps only in-frame clonotypes and omits some of them. V and J calls and clone size come straight from that table; D and trimming were deduced from the DNA. This table has just over 300,000 clones, 80% to 90% appearing once. Across about two dozen US areas, participants ranged in age from about 18 to 90 years. Participant-given clinical history determined each cohort assignment. J gave up 9 bases and V 6 bases, and 12 bases lay outside the gene matches. CDR1 and CDR2 from the germline V gene are SGHTA and FQGNSA. The CDR3 is made up of 15 amino acids.

The origin of this receptor is a man aged 25-45 years who had recovered from COVID-19. Sequenced material: PBMCs or T cells enriched from blood (not recorded which). The chain joins TRBV7-2 to TRBJ2-1, with 9 bases fitting TRBD2. CDR3 sequence: CASSPSGLAGSEQFF. The CDR3 DNA follows: TGTGCCAGCAGTCCATCCGGGCTAGCGGGGAGTGAGCAGTTCTTC.